The source of this T cell receptor (beta chain) is a study of shared clonotypes between healthy human individuals. General study points: Sampling included only blood; tissue repertoires likely differ. Memory subsets had estimated richness that was generally smaller than that of naive subsets. Clonotype sharing levels among donors were expected to vary with sequencing depth.

The CDR3 has 13 residues. CDR1 is LGHNA and CDR2 is YSLEER in the germline V gene. Trimming removed 0 bases at V and 5 bases at J, with 7 bases between. Worth noting for this clone: The antigen remains unidentified.

Deep level was the assay's run setting. Produced via immunoSEQ multiplex PCR; TCRdb's table is partial and in-frame only. The sample lists roughly 2.5 million clones; around nine tenths were seen once. The chain links TRBV4-3 to TRBJ1-2, with unresolved D. The sample comprised naive CD4+ T cells sorted from blood. Stated subset: CD45RA+ positively selected. The TCR comes from a man aged 18-30 years in good health. CDR3 in DNA: TGCGCCAGCAGCCAAGATTTAGTATATGGCTACACCTTC. Its protein product is CASSQDLVYGYTF.